The 17 T cell receptor beta chains given below trace back to one sample, sequenced in a study of cytomegalovirus exposure and HLA in healthy donors. The PCR had 60 Vbeta and 13 Jbeta primers. Repertoires were generated with immunoSEQ multiplex PCR, while TCRdb's copy carries only in-frame clones and drops some. The repertoire has approximately 52,000 clones, approximately 80% of them found once; the top ten carry around 2.5%. The sample comprised PBMCs. The receptors here all came from a female donor in good health and CMV-seronegative.

The chain combines TRBV6-6 with TRBJ2-1; TRBD2 aligns across 10 bases. Germline lookup yields CDR1 MNHNY and CDR2 SVGAGI (reference sequence). J gave up 7 bases and V 6 bases, and 9 bases lay outside the gene matches. The CDR3 contains 15 residues. The DNA of the CDR3 is TGTGCCAGCAGCCGTCTAGCGGGGGCCGGTAATGAGCAGTTCTTC. Translated, it gives CASSRLAGAGNEQFF.

This clone was seen more than once but under ten times. This chain joins TRBV7-2 and TRBJ2-2, with D possibly being TRBD2 (5 bases). The germline CDR1 and CDR2 sequences are SGHTA and FQGNSA. V was pared by 1 base and J by 5 bases, with 17 bases between. This CDR3 is built from 17 residues. The CDR3 loop reads CASSLDSSGSWTGELFF. CDR3 nucleotides: TGTGCCAGCAGCTTAGATTCGAGCGGCAGCTGGACCGGGGAGCTGTTTTTT.

V and J are TRBV9 and TRBJ1-1; D not resolved. The CDR3 contains 13 residues. Germline V gene data show CDR1 as SGDLS and CDR2 as YYNGEE. The V end was cut by 0 bases, the J end by 8 bases, with 11 bases between. The CDR3: CASSVVTAQEAFF. CDR3 DNA: TGTGCCAGCAGCGTAGTCACAGCCCAAGAAGCTTTCTTT.

The CDR3 region has the DNA TGTGCCAGCAGCGCCCTAGCGGGGGGCGCAGATACGCAGTATTTT. Its protein is CASSALAGGADTQYF. The chain carries TRBV2 and TRBJ2-3; 11 bases match TRBD2. The CDR3 contains 15 residues. Germline V gene sequence: CDR1 SNHLY, CDR2 FYNNEI. Trimming removed 6 bases from V and 4 bases from J; junction bases left unmatched: 6.

The V call is TRBV7-9, the J call TRBJ1-1; TRBD1 aligns across 7 bases. V was pared by 1 base and J by 7 bases, with 12 bases of the junction left unmatched. CDR3 length equals 16 residues. Germline V gives CDR1 SEHNR, CDR2 FQNEAQ (reference sequence). The CDR3: CASSLGRFGTVGEAFF. The CDR3 DNA follows: TGTGCCAGCAGCTTAGGGAGGTTCGGGACAGTGGGTGAAGCTTTCTTT.

The chain couples TRBV6-5 to TRBJ1-6; 7 bases agree with TRBD1. The V segment lost 2 bases and the J segment 12 bases; nucleotides outside the gene matches: 4. Germline V CDR1 and CDR2: MNHEY, SVGAGI. This CDR3 comprises 13 residues. The CDR3 bases are TGTGCCAGCAGTTACGTTACAGGGGAACCCCTCCACTTT. This codes for CASSYVTGEPLHF.

This sequence joins TRBV5-4 and TRBJ2-2; TRBD2 agrees at 7 bases. The CDR3 totals 17 residues. V shed 2 bases, J shed 0 bases, and the junction held 7 bases outside the gene matches. Germline V CDR1 and CDR2: SGHNT, YYREEE (reference sequence). The CDR3 DNA sequence: TGTGCCAGCAGCTTCTGGTGGGGGGGGTCGAACACCGGGGAGCTGTTTTTT. The encoded protein is CASSFWWGGSNTGELFF.

Notes on this clone: Additional DNA sequences in this sample encode the identical CDR3. This chain uses TRBV10-3 with TRBJ2-7; tentatively, D is TRBD2 (6 bases). V lost 0 bases to trimming and J lost 0 bases, with 18 bases between them. Per germline, CDR1 ENHRY and CDR2 SYGVKD. The CDR3 length is 18 residues. The CDR3 sequence is CAISESGSGSGGSYEQYF. The CDR3 coding sequence is TGTGCCATCAGTGAGTCAGGGTCAGGGTCCGGGGGCTCCTACGAGCAGTACTTC.

This clone has a single count. V and J are TRBV5-1 and TRBJ2-2, with a possible D match to TRBD1 (6 bases). The CDR3 totals 16 residues. The germline V gene has CDR1 SGHRS and CDR2 YFSETQ. V shed 4 bases and J shed 1 base, with 14 bases lying between them. DNA of the CDR3: TGCGCCAGCAGCAGTGGGGCAGGGGTGAACACCGGGGAGCTGTTTTTT. This translates into CASSSGAGVNTGELFF.

The chain links TRBV18 to TRBJ1-3; D is possibly TRBD1 (6 bases). The CDR3 runs to 17 residues. Per germline, CDR1 KGHSH and CDR2 LQKENI. Deletions cut 5 bases from V and 2 bases from J, with 19 bases between. The CDR3 loop reads CASSSSAGVLPGNTIYF. CDR3 bases: TGTGCCAGCTCATCCTCCGCAGGGGTACTACCTGGAAACACCATATATTTT. The full variable domain, completed using reference TRBV18 and TRBJ1-3, is NAGVMQNPRHLVRRRGQEARLRCSPMKGHSHVYWYRQLPEEGLKFMVYLQKENIIDESGMPKERFSAEFPKEGPSILRIQQVVRGDSAAYFCASSSSAGVLPGNTIYFGEGSWLTVV.

This clone was seen a single time. The V call is TRBV28, the J call TRBJ1-5; possible D gene TRBD1, 6 bases. With 8 bases removed from V and 4 bases from J, the gap between germline ends came to 12 bases. CDR1 and CDR2 (germline): MDHEN, SYDVKM. The CDR3 extends over 13 amino acids. In DNA, the CDR3 is TGTGCCAGCCTGACAGGTCTAAATCAGCCCCAGCATTTT. Translating gives CASLTGLNQPQHF.

The chain employs TRBV10-3 and TRBJ2-7; 7 bases align to TRBD2. Germline V lookup: CDR1 ENHRY, CDR2 SYGVKD. V lost 4 bases and J lost 4; bases outside the gene matches: 7. The CDR3 length is 14 residues. CDR3 nucleotides: TGTGCCATCAGTGGGGGCGGGAGTAGGTACGAGCAGTACTTC. Protein: CAISGGGSRYEQYF.

V usage is TRBV7-2 and J usage is TRBJ2-7; D is possibly TRBD1 (6 bases). Germline CDR1 is SGHTA and CDR2 is FQGNSA. The CDR3 runs to 12 residues. Trimming took 1 base from V and 7 from J, leaving 8 bases between them. CDR3 residues: CASSLVRGEQYF. The CDR3, as DNA: TGTGCCAGCAGCTTAGTCAGGGGAGAGCAGTACTTC.

The V gene is TRBV11-2, the J gene TRBJ1-3; 9 bases fit TRBD1. V trimming: 6 bases; J trimming: 0 bases; junction bases outside the gene matches: 3. Germline V gene data show CDR1 as SGHAT and CDR2 as FQNNGV. The CDR3 covers 15 residues. The CDR3 bases are TGTGCCAGCAGAACAGGGGGCACCTCTGGAAACACCATATATTTT. This translates into CASRTGGTSGNTIYF.

This rearrangement joins TRBV7-9 to TRBJ1-2; TRBD1 agrees at 7 bases. CDR3 length: 18 residues. Germline-derived CDR1 and CDR2 are SEHNR and FQNEAQ (reference sequence). V shed 6 bases, J shed 0 bases, and the junction held 16 bases outside the gene matches. The CDR3 nucleotides are TGTGCCAGCAGTTTCATTGTTTCGGGACAGAACACTAACTATGGCTACACCTTC. This translates into CASSFIVSGQNTNYGYTF. Filled out from reference TRBV7-9 and TRBJ1-2, the complete variable domain reads DTGVSQNPRHKITKRGQNVTFRCDPISEHNRLYWYRQTLGQGPEFLTYFQNEAQLEKSRLLSDRFSAERPKGSFSTLEIQRTEQGDSAMYLCASSFIVSGQNTNYGYTFGSGTRLTVV.

This chain connects TRBV4-3 to TRBJ2-1; D is uncertain. The ends were cut back, 0 bases at V and 8 bases at J, with 8 bases in the middle. The CDR3 loop spans 13 amino acids. Germline V gene data show CDR1 as LGHNA and CDR2 as YSLEER. DNA for the CDR3: TGCGCCAGCAGCCAAGATGACGGAGATGAGCAGTTCTTC. Protein: CASSQDDGDEQFF.

This clone was detected only a few times. This chain uses TRBV2 with TRBJ1-5; no definite D call. CDR3 length: 15 amino acids. In germline, CDR1 is SNHLY, CDR2 FYNNEI. Trimming left V 2 bases short and J 0 bases short, with 8 bases between. DNA of the CDR3: TGTGCCAGCAGTGAACGCCGCGCTAGCAATCAGCCCCAGCATTTT. As protein: CASSERRASNQPQHF.